These 14 T cell receptor beta chains were sequenced from one sample in a study of cytomegalovirus exposure and HLA in healthy donors. The PCR was carried out with 60 Vbeta primers and 13 Jbeta primers. Clones were read by immunoSEQ multiplex PCR, and TCRdb kept only the in-frame ones, dropping some. The sample yields tens of thousands of clones, more than 50% seen once. The sequencing input was PBMCs. The receptors derive from a male donor in good health and CMV-seropositive.

About this clone: The limits of the CDR3 on the DNA are not certain, so only TCRdb's listed CDR3 is given. The V call is TRBV9, the J call TRBJ1-1. Germline V CDR1 and CDR2: SGDLS, YYNGEE. The CDR3 is 16 amino acids long, termini counted. The CDR3 loop reads CASSVISTSGYTEAFF.

This CDR3 reads CASSQDRGINQPQHF. CDR3 in DNA: TGCGCCAGCAGCCAAGACCGGGGGATCAATCAGCCCCAGCATTTT. The J gene is TRBJ1-5, the V gene TRBV4-1, with D perhaps matching TRBD1 (5 bases). The CDR3 runs to 15 residues. Per germline, CDR1 MGHRA and CDR2 YSYEKL. Between the trimmed V and J ends, which lost 0 bases and 3 bases, there was a span of 9 bases.

This clone was recorded a few times. This rearrangement joins TRBV6-6 to TRBJ2-7; no reliable D call. Germline V lookup: CDR1 MNHNY, CDR2 SVGAGI (reference sequence). The CDR3 contains 12 residues. V gave up 8 bases and J gave up 1 base, with 9 bases separating them. This CDR3 reads CASLDFSYEQYF. CDR3 bases: TGTGCCAGCCTTGACTTTTCCTACGAGCAGTACTTC.

This chain connects TRBV2 to TRBJ1-6; no firm D call. This CDR3 is 14 amino acids long. Per the germline V gene, CDR1 is SNHLY and CDR2 is FYNNEI. V lost 3 bases and J lost 11, with 14 bases in between. CDR3 region: CASSEGMGGTPLHF. In DNA, the CDR3 is TGTGCCAGCAGTGAGGGAATGGGCGGGACACCCCTCCACTTT.

V gene TRBV6-1 combines with J gene TRBJ2-7; 7 bases line up with TRBD1. Germline trimming cut 1 base from V and 4 bases from J; bases unmatched to any gene: 7. Looked up from germline, CDR1 is MNHNS and CDR2 is SASEGT. The CDR3 runs to 15 residues. The DNA for the CDR3 is TGTGCCAGCAGTGAAGGGACAGGAGCGTCTTACGAGCAGTACTTC. This sequence encodes CASSEGTGASYEQYF.

The J gene is TRBJ1-4, the V gene TRBV25-1; no clear D gene. The CDR3 length is 16 residues. Germline lookup yields CDR1 MGHDK and CDR2 SYGVNS. V dropped 2 bases and J dropped 2 bases, with 12 bases sitting between them. The CDR3 sequence: CASSEKRQTTNEKLFF. The DNA for the CDR3 is TGTGCCAGCAGTGAAAAGAGGCAGACTACTAATGAAAAACTGTTTTTT. The whole variable domain, filled in from reference TRBV25-1 and TRBJ1-4, reads EADIYQTPRYLVIGTGKKITLECSQTMGHDKMYWYQQDPGMELHLIHYSYGVNSTEKGDLSSESTVSRIRTEHFPLTLESARPSHTSQYLCASSEKRQTTNEKLFFGSGTQLSVL.

The J gene is TRBJ2-1, the V gene TRBV4-3; 8 nucleotides line up with TRBD2. CDR1 and CDR2 from the germline V gene are LGHNA and YSLEER. The CDR3 sequence is 19 residues long. After removal of 1 base from V and 8 bases from J, the junction contained 19 bases not matched to a gene. DNA for the CDR3: TGCGCCAGCAGCCAAGTAATAGTTTTGCGGGAGGAGTGGATATATGAGCAGTTCTTC. Amino acid sequence: CASSQVIVLREEWIYEQFF.

The chain combines TRBV15 with TRBJ2-2, with a tentative D call TRBD1 (6 bases). CDR3 length equals 17 residues. V was clipped by 3 bases and J by 2 bases, with 16 bases between them. Per germline, CDR1 LNHNV and CDR2 YYDKDF (reference sequence). In DNA, the CDR3 is TGTGCCACCAGCAGGGGTTCCGGGACACTAAACACCGGGGAGCTGTTTTTT. It codes for CATSRGSGTLNTGELFF.

This clone occurred a few times. The rearrangement links TRBV5-4 to TRBJ1-4; D might be TRBD1 (6 bases). Germline V gives CDR1 SGHNT, CDR2 YYREEE (reference sequence). Trimming took 5 bases from V and 8 from J, leaving 16 bases between them. This CDR3 contains 14 residues. CDR3 amino acids: CASSQTGSVEKLFF. The CDR3 DNA follows: TGTGCCAGCAGTCAGACAGGAAGTGTCGAAAAACTGTTTTTT.

The chain carries TRBV5-1 and TRBJ2-5; tentatively, D is TRBD1 (6 bases). The CDR3 runs 16 residues. V lost 2 bases to trimming and J lost 4 bases, with 18 bases between them. Germline assignment: CDR1 SGHRS and CDR2 YFSETQ. The CDR3, as DNA: TGCGCCAGCAGCTTACAGGGCTCAGGTCTGAGAGAGACCCAGTACTTC. Translating it yields CASSLQGSGLRETQYF.

This clone was found a few times. V and J are TRBV7-8 and TRBJ2-1; D is possibly TRBD2 (5 bases). The germline V gene encodes CDR1 SGHVS and CDR2 FQNEAQ. V gave up 5 bases and J gave up 10 bases, with 18 bases separating them. The CDR3 loop spans 14 amino acids. CDR3 residues: CASSSLTRAEEQFF. DNA of the CDR3: TGTGCCAGCAGCAGTCTAACTAGGGCGGAGGAGCAGTTCTTC.

The chain is built from TRBV7-2 and TRBJ1-1; weak D call: TRBD1 (5 bases). The germline V and J ends were trimmed by 2 bases and 8 bases, with 15 bases remaining between them. CDR1 is SGHTA and CDR2 is FQGNSA in the germline V gene. This CDR3 is built from 14 residues. CDR3 coding DNA: TGTGCCAGCAGCTTAAGTTGGCAGGCAGGGGAAGCTTTCTTT. Translated, it gives CASSLSWQAGEAFF. Looking up the rest from reference TRBV7-2 and TRBJ1-1 gives the full variable domain: GAGVSQSPSNKVTEKGKDVELRCDPISGHTALYWYRQSLGQGLEFLIYFQGNSAPDKSGLPSDRFSAERTGGSVSTLTIQRTQQEDSAVYLCASSLSWQAGEAFFGQGTRLTVV.

This chain joins TRBV4-1 and TRBJ2-7; TRBD2 matches 7 bases. The V and J ends lost 0 bases and 4 bases, in that order; junction bases with no gene match: 6. The CDR3 covers 15 residues. Germline-derived CDR1 and CDR2 are MGHRA and YSYEKL. The DNA for the CDR3 is TGCGCCAGCAGCCAAGACCAGACGGGAGGATACGAGCAGTACTTC. Protein: CASSQDQTGGYEQYF.

This rearrangement joins TRBV6-5 to TRBJ2-1; perhaps TRBD1 as D (8 bases). V was clipped by 8 bases and J by 5 bases, with 16 bases between them. Germline V gene data show CDR1 as MNHEY and CDR2 as SVGAGI. This CDR3 is 14 amino acids long. The CDR3 sequence: CASAQGGVNNEQFF. In DNA form, the CDR3 reads TGTGCCAGCGCACAGGGGGGGGTAAACAATGAGCAGTTCTTC.